What follows are 17 T cell receptor beta chains derived from one specimen sequenced in a study of blood T cell repertoires in COVID-19. The table came from immunoSEQ multiplex PCR; TCRdb's copy has only in-frame clones and leaves some out. This sample has roughly 250,000 clones, with approximately 82% found just once. The sequenced material came from peripheral blood. The receptor set was obtained from a woman aged 80 or over with active or convalescent COVID-19.

This chain links TRBV30 with TRBJ2-7; 8 bases map to TRBD1. Germline-derived CDR1 and CDR2 are GTSNPN and SVGIG (reference sequence). V gave up 1 base and J gave up 9 bases; unmatched junction bases: 5. This CDR3 comprises 12 residues. This chain's CDR3 is CAWSGTGKGQYF. Here the CDR3 DNA reads TGTGCCTGGAGTGGGACAGGGAAGGGGCAGTACTTC.

This clone was found a few times. The chain employs TRBV2 and TRBJ1-2; 10 bases are shared with TRBD1. The CDR3 is 13 residues long. Germline values: CDR1 SNHLY, CDR2 FYNNEI. The ends lost 6 bases at V and 6 bases at J; junction bases unmatched: 4. The CDR3 bases are TGTGCCAGCAGCGAGACAGGGGGCAATGGCTACACCTTC. It encodes CASSETGGNGYTF.

The chain links TRBV28 to TRBJ2-1; a possible D gene is TRBD1 (5 bases). In germline, CDR1 is MDHEN, CDR2 SYDVKM. CDR3 length: 14 amino acids. With 4 bases removed from V and 0 bases from J, the gap between germline ends came to 7 bases. The CDR3 protein is CASSWGGSYNEQFF. Here the CDR3 DNA reads TGTGCCAGCAGTTGGGGCGGCTCCTACAATGAGCAGTTCTTC.

The chain is built from TRBV5-1 and TRBJ1-2, with D unresolved. V lost 1 base to trimming and J lost 4 bases, with 11 bases between them. From germline, CDR1 is SGHRS and CDR2 YFSETQ. CDR3 length equals 14 residues. This CDR3 reads CASSLISVSYGYTF. The CDR3 coding sequence is TGCGCCAGCAGCTTGATTTCCGTGAGCTATGGCTACACCTTC.

The chain recombines TRBV7-9 with TRBJ1-1; 7 nucleotides line up with TRBD1. The V segment lost 3 bases and the J segment 7 bases; nucleotides outside the gene matches: 8. The CDR3 loop spans 14 amino acids. Germline loops: CDR1 SEHNR, CDR2 FQNEAQ (reference sequence). CDR3: CASSFDRDWGEAFF. The CDR3 coding sequence is TGTGCCAGCAGCTTCGACAGGGACTGGGGTGAAGCTTTCTTT.

CDR3 bases: TGTGCCAGCAGGAGACAGGATAGGGATGAGCAGTTCTTC. This sequence encodes CASRRQDRDEQFF. The chain joins TRBV27 to TRBJ2-1; D might be TRBD1 (6 bases). V lost 6 bases to trimming and J lost 8 bases, with 14 bases between them. This CDR3 is 13 amino acids long. Germline assignment: CDR1 MNHEY and CDR2 SMNVEV (reference sequence).

The genes are TRBV24-1 and TRBJ1-6; TRBD1 might be the D (6 bases). Looked up from germline, CDR1 is KGHDR and CDR2 is SFDVKD. V was shortened by 2 bases and J by 5 bases, with 15 bases between the two germline ends. The CDR3 spans 17 residues. The CDR3 DNA sequence: TGTGCCACCAGTGATTCCCGAGGGGCAGGGGATAATTCACCCCTCCACTTT. Protein: CATSDSRGAGDNSPLHF.

CDR3 protein: CASSETGVVTGELFF. The CDR3 nucleotides read TGTGCCAGCAGTGAGACGGGGGTTGTCACCGGGGAGCTGTTTTTT. This chain connects TRBV27 to TRBJ2-2; possibly TRBD2 for D (6 bases). From germline, CDR1 is MNHEY and CDR2 SMNVEV (reference sequence). CDR3 length: 15 residues. Trimming took off 5 bases at V and 4 bases at J, with 14 bases between the two ends.

The CDR3 sequence: CASSEGSGFHYEQYF. The CDR3, as DNA: TGTGCCAGCAGTGAAGGTTCAGGGTTTCACTACGAGCAGTACTTC. The chain joins TRBV2 to TRBJ2-7; TRBD1 is a possible D gene (5 bases). Trimming took 1 base from V and 3 from J, leaving 13 bases between them. The germline V gene has CDR1 SNHLY and CDR2 FYNNEI. The CDR3 sequence is 15 residues long. Supplemented by reference TRBV2 and TRBJ2-7, the full variable domain reads EPEVTQTPSHQVTQMGQEVILRCVPISNHLYFYWYRQILGQKVEFLVSFYNNEISEKSEIFDDQFSVERPDGSNFTLKIRSTKLEDSAMYFCASSEGSGFHYEQYFGPGTRLTVT.

The chain links TRBV7-2 to TRBJ2-1; a weak D match, TRBD2 (6 bases). Looked up from germline, CDR1 is SGHTA and CDR2 is FQGNSA. Between the trimmed V and J ends, which lost 8 bases and 12 bases, there was a span of 17 bases. CDR3 length: 12 residues. The CDR3 is CASGASGRMQFF. CDR3 DNA: TGTGCCAGCGGGGCCTCGGGGAGGATGCAGTTCTTC.

This clone was seen a handful of times. The genes are TRBV3-1 (or the pseudogene TRBV3-2) and TRBJ1-3; TRBD1 agrees at 7 bases. The CDR3 totals 17 residues. The ends lost 3 bases at V and 0 bases at J; junction bases unmatched: 8. Germline CDR1 LGHDT, CDR2 YNNKEL (reference sequence). The CDR3 is CASSHHSTGLSGNTIYF. CDR3 nucleotide sequence: TGTGCCAGCAGCCACCACTCGACAGGGCTCTCTGGAAACACCATATATTTT.

This clone was counted between two and nine times. This chain links TRBV19 with TRBJ2-3; TRBD2 aligns across 10 bases. This CDR3 spans 15 amino acids. CDR1 and CDR2 from the germline V gene are LNHDA and SQIVND (reference sequence). V was clipped by 6 bases and J by 3 bases; unmatched bases: 6. The CDR3 loop reads CASRQAGGITDTQYF. The CDR3, as DNA: TGTGCCAGTAGGCAAGCGGGGGGGATAACAGATACGCAGTATTTT.

The V gene is TRBV28, the J gene TRBJ1-4; D is possibly TRBD1 (5 bases). With 8 bases removed from V and 0 bases from J, the gap between germline ends came to 16 bases. The CDR3 loop spans 16 amino acids. Germline CDR1 is MDHEN and CDR2 is SYDVKM. The DNA of the CDR3 is TGTGCCAGCCGCATTGGGACTGTTTCAACTAATGAAAAACTGTTTTTT. Translated: CASRIGTVSTNEKLFF.

This clone was detected only a few times. The CDR3 nucleotides are TGTGCCAGCAGCCAAGACGACACTGAGCAGTTCTTC. Its protein is CASSQDDTEQFF. The rearrangement joins TRBV4-2 to TRBJ2-1; no clear D. Germline lookup yields CDR1 LGHNA and CDR2 YNFKEQ. This CDR3 is built from 12 residues. The germline V and J ends were trimmed by 0 bases and 9 bases, with 6 bases remaining between them.

J is TRBJ1-1 and V is TRBV11-2; a possible D gene is TRBD1 (5 bases). The germline V gene encodes CDR1 SGHAT and CDR2 FQNNGV. V shed 5 bases and J shed 5 bases, with 12 bases lying between them. This CDR3 is built from 13 residues. CDR3 in DNA: TGTGCCAGCAGCCGGGGGATAAGGACTGAAGCTTTCTTT. Translating gives CASSRGIRTEAFF.

The chain couples TRBV12-3 or TRBV12-4 to TRBJ2-7, with 9 bases identical to TRBD2. The CDR3 runs 13 residues. The V and J ends lost 3 bases and 9 bases, in that order; junction bases with no gene match: 6. CDR3 region: CASSFLAGVGQYF. CDR3 DNA: TGTGCCAGCAGTTTTTTAGCGGGAGTGGGGCAGTACTTC.

CDR3 nucleotides: TGCGCCAGCAGCCAAGGGGTTCCTGGGGCCGGGGAGCTGTTTTTT. This encodes CASSQGVPGAGELFF. This chain links TRBV5-1 with TRBJ2-2, with D perhaps matching TRBD1 (5 bases). The V end was cut by 4 bases, the J end by 6 bases, with 16 bases between. The CDR3 has 15 amino acids. The germline V gene encodes CDR1 SGHRS and CDR2 YFSETQ.